This record concerns one TCR beta chain sequence. What antigen it recognizes has not been identified. No base qualities exist here, and no much larger clone lies one base off it. The record originates from a study of shared clonotypes between healthy human individuals (TCRdb year 2020). With regard to the full study: The cohort comprised a couple of women and a few men aged 18 to 49 years. For each donor, three plates each were used for CD4 naive and CD4 memory, two plates were used for CD8 naive, and one plate was used for CD8 memory. Blood TCR repertoires of four to six healthy adults were deeply sequenced to estimate repertoire size and the extent of clonotype sharing between individuals. To increase sequencing depth and limit assay-specific biases, different laboratories used diverse techniques to prepare libraries and sequence TCR repertoires. Per donor, leukapheresis produced somewhere between about 0.8 and 9.5 billion PBMCs.

Using the deep immunoSEQ assay, TCR CDR3 regions were amplified from genomic DNA by multiplex PCR. Genomic DNA extracted from each cell subset was distributed evenly over all wells of several immunoSEQ 96-well plates, and each plate served as one replicate. For sorted subsets, each replicate PCR was loaded with 200 ng genomic DNA, equivalent to approximately 27,000 T cell genomes. Purified libraries were measured with a Qubit 3.0 fluorometer, size-checked on a Bioanalyzer 2100, and measured again with the KAPA Library Quantification kit. Every immunoSEQ 96-well plate was sequenced on a dedicated single-read 150-cycle Illumina NextSeq 550 flow cell. From the authors' description of their analysis: The immunoSEQ output contained only junctional sequences without quality scores, so filtering could not match that applied to full-length reads. To assign V/J genes and CDR3, sequences were annotated using PyIR, a Python wrapper for IgBLAST v1.9, with IMGT germline references. Reads with weak V/J assignments (E-value above 1e-6), missing CDR3, stop codons, out-of-frame junctions, or ambiguous translated residues were removed. V3J clonotypes were defined by identical inferred V gene, J gene, and CDR3 amino acid sequence. Percentage overlap between repertoires was computed as shared unique clonotypes divided by the size of the smaller repertoire. Richness of each repertoire was evaluated using RTK rarefaction, the Chao1 estimator, and Recon v2.1 estimates of unobserved clonotypes. OLGA was used to compute generation probabilities for all TCRbeta clonotypes that the gDNA method yielded from a few donors. Not all clones reach the TCRdb copy of this immuneACCESS table, which keeps in-frame sequences only. Checked studies attribute under half of the gap to unresolved V genes and leave the rest unexplained. V, J and clone size reflect that table, while D and trimming were determined from the DNA. Counted in this sample were about 2.5 million clones; just under 95% of them appeared once. The ten largest clones add up to 0.37% of the sample.

The trim is 4 bases for V and 3 bases for J, with a gap of 16 bases between the germline ends. The CDR3, cysteine through phenylalanine, is 15 amino acids long. The sequence is cut down to CDR3 DNA, 45 bases in frame from base 1. CDR1 and CDR2 are read off the germline V gene (reference sequence) as SGHKS and YYEKEE. Findings and caveats that apply to the study as a whole: Larger estimated clonotype richness was generally found for naive subsets than for memory subsets. Higher generation probabilities were observed for clonotypes shared by all four sorted-subset donors than for non-shared clonotypes. Pairwise subsampling indicated that sequencing depth was expected to affect the degree of clonotype sharing among donors. Sampling was limited to blood, and TCR repertoires in tissue likely differ from TCR repertoires in blood. Sharing across a few donors was observed for about 4.8% of naive CD4, over 3% of naive CD8, 2% to 2.5% of memory CD4, and about 0.38% of memory CD8 clonotypes. Because the study included a small number of donors, the genetic and exposure-history diversity represented was limited. Incomplete sequencing was indicated by rarefaction of sorted-subset datasets, despite the large sequencing depth.

Donors were healthy HIV-negative adults with no recently reported acute infections or vaccinations. Only Caucasian adults living in Nashville, Tennessee, USA were represented among the donors. Magnetic negative selection was used to enrich CD4+ T cells, after which naive cells were positively selected on CD45RA and the negative fraction became the memory subset. Blood was collected by leukapheresis, and PBMCs were isolated by Ficoll-Histopaque density gradient centrifugation and then cryopreserved in liquid nitrogen vapor phase. Analytical flow cytometry was used to check the purity and quantity of every magnetically sorted T cell population. Each sorted fraction had its genomic DNA isolated and then quantified by UV absorbance on a Nanodrop 2000c.

The TCR comes from a man between 18 and 29 years old in good health. Some clones in this sample may be carry-over from other donors' samples. Here the chain combines TRBV5-5 and TRBJ1-2; possibly the D gene is TRBD1, per 5 matching bases. The sample comprised naive CD4+ T cells from PBMCs. Per the publication, the cell subset or site label means: CD45RA+ positively selected. In nucleotide form, the sequence is TGTGCCAGCAGCCGGGAATCGGGGACGGACTATGGCTACACCTTC. Its protein product is CASSRESGTDYGYTF.